This T cell receptor (beta chain) was captured by sequencing in a study of CD8 T cells in Susac syndrome. Study-wide background: Susac syndrome patients were untreated, on corticosteroids with some adding intravenous immunoglobulin, or on intravenous immunoglobulin only.

It was with random hexamers that about 0.45 to 1 ug RNA was reverse transcribed. TCRdb re-called the immunoSEQ multiplex PCR reads with MiXCR, one entry per CDR3 protein. This table has approximately 260,000 distinct CDR3 sequences, about 96% appearing once. The CDR3 sequence is 13 residues long. CDR1 SGHRS and CDR2 YFSETQ come from the germline V gene. Between the trimmed V and J ends, which lost 4 bases and 3 bases, there was a span of 10 bases. The chain is built from TRBV5-1 and TRBJ1-2; no firm D call. This receptor was taken from a human donor with Susac syndrome. Sequences were obtained from CD4+ T cells from PBMCs. The CDR3 DNA sequence: TGCGCCAGCAGCCCAACGAGGGACTATGGCTACACCTTC. The encoded protein is CASSPTRDYGYTF. The complete variable domain, with remaining parts taken from reference TRBV5-1 and TRBJ1-2, reads KAGVTQTPRYLIKTRGQQVTLSCSPISGHRSVSWYQQTPGQGLQFLFEYFSETQRNKGNFPGRFSGRQFSNSRSEMNVSTLELGDSALYLCASSPTRDYGYTFGSGTRLTVV.